The rows below give T cell receptor beta chains drawn from one sample of a study of blood T cells in healthy people across ages. TCRdb reprocessed the 5' RACE reads with MiXCR, giving one entry per CDR3 protein. The profile shows over 1,500,000 distinct CDR3 sequences, about two fifths of them singletons. The specimen sequenced was blood. These receptors all stem from a human donor in good health. The CDR3 runs from the conserved cysteine through the conserved F or W. D genes are given only for firm matches. Size values are once, few and many counts, or a class for expanded clones, and some rows have none.

v_call	j_call	clone_size	d_call	cdr3_aa	cdr3_nt
TRBV7-9	TRBJ1-1	few	.	CASSLGRTEGLVNTEAFF	TGTGCCAGCAGCTTAGGCCGGACAGAAGGATTGGTGAACACTGAAGCTTTCTTT
TRBV12-3/TRBV12-4	TRBJ1-1	.	TRBD1	CASSTTGGAREAFF	TGTGCCAGCAGTACTACAGGGGGCGCGAGAGAAGCTTTCTTT
TRBV4-1	TRBJ2-7	.	TRBD1	CASSPGQDSTYEQYF	TGCGCCAGCAGCCCGGGACAGGACTCAACCTACGAGCAGTACTTC
TRBV29-1	TRBJ1-2	.	.	CSVPGSLGGYTF	TGCAGCGTTCCAGGATCCCTAGGGGGCTACACCTTC
TRBV7-3	TRBJ1-2	.	.	CASSATPRGPHGYTF	TGTGCCAGCAGCGCCACCCCTCGGGGGCCTCATGGCTACACCTTC
TRBV20-1	TRBJ2-5	few	.	CSATGVQGEGSQETQYF	TGCAGTGCTACTGGAGTTCAGGGGGAGGGAAGCCAAGAGACCCAGTACTTC
TRBV12-3/TRBV12-4	TRBJ2-1	.	.	CASSRSDPGNEQFF	TGTGCCAGCAGTCGTTCTGATCCCGGGAATGAGCAGTTCTTC
TRBV29-1	TRBJ2-1	.	.	CSVEEFLSGEQFF	TGCAGCGTTGAAGAGTTCTTGAGTGGTGAGCAGTTCTTC
TRBV4-1	TRBJ2-3	few	.	CASSQDLGRTDTQYF	TGCGCCAGCAGCCAAGATCTTGGTCGCACAGATACGCAGTATTTT
TRBV6-5	TRBJ1-4	.	.	CASRGATNEKLFF	TGTGCCAGCAGGGGTGCAACTAATGAAAAACTGTTTTTT
TRBV7-9	TRBJ2-7	.	.	CASTNQGYEQYF	TGTGCCAGCACCAATCAGGGTTACGAGCAGTACTTC
TRBV28	TRBJ1-1	.	.	CASSFYRGGANTEAFF	TGTGCCAGCAGTTTTTATAGGGGGGGCGCGAACACTGAAGCTTTCTTT
TRBV20-1	TRBJ1-5	once	.	CSARGQPPNQPQHF	TGCAGTGCTAGAGGACAGCCACCAAATCAGCCCCAGCATTTT
TRBV6-5	TRBJ1-2	few	.	CASSYSFGGYGYTF	TGTGCCAGCAGTTACTCCTTCGGGGGCTATGGCTACACCTTC
TRBV7-2	TRBJ1-5	.	.	CASSLGNGQPQHF	TGTGCCAGCAGCTTAGGAAATGGGCAGCCCCAGCATTTT
TRBV20-1	TRBJ2-7	few	TRBD2	CSAPDVGRTSGAYEQYF	TGCAGTGCTCCAGATGTGGGTCGGACTAGCGGGGCATACGAGCAGTACTTC
TRBV27	TRBJ2-3	.	TRBD2	CASSLSWGGTQYF	TGTGCCAGCAGTTTATCTTGGGGGGGTACGCAGTATTTT
TRBV6-2/TRBV6-3	TRBJ1-5	few	TRBD1	CASMDRLDQPQHF	TGTGCCAGCATGGACAGGCTAGATCAGCCCCAGCATTTT
TRBV6-1	TRBJ2-4	few	.	CASSERTGLAKNIQYF	TGTGCCAGCAGTGAACGTACAGGGTTGGCCAAAAACATTCAGTACTTC
TRBV6-5	TRBJ1-2	.	.	CASRLGTNYGYTF	TGTGCCAGCAGGCTCGGGACTAACTATGGCTACACCTTC
TRBV28	TRBJ2-4	many	.	CASTSPAGGAGKNIQYF	TGTGCCAGCACCTCCCCGGCAGGGGGGGCCGGCAAAAACATTCAGTACTTC
TRBV10-3	TRBJ1-1	few	TRBD1	CAIKTVGTGDTEAFF	TGTGCCATCAAAACGGTTGGGACAGGAGATACTGAAGCTTTCTTT
TRBV14	TRBJ2-7	.	.	CASSPWGEEPYEQYF	TGTGCCAGCAGCCCCTGGGGGGAAGAACCCTACGAGCAGTACTTC
TRBV12-3/TRBV12-4	TRBJ2-5	few	TRBD1	CASSSGYRGYQETQYF	TGTGCCAGCAGCTCCGGATACAGGGGGTACCAAGAGACCCAGTACTTC
TRBV29-1	TRBJ1-1	.	TRBD1	CSGRTGAQRAFF	TGCAGCGGCCGGACAGGGGCGCAAAGAGCTTTCTTT
TRBV12-3/TRBV12-4	TRBJ1-1	many	.	CASSLGQGITEAFF	TGCGCCAGCAGCTTGGGCCAGGGGATCACTGAAGCTTTCTTT
TRBV18	TRBJ2-6	.	.	CASSMDSGANVLTF	TGTGCCAGCTCAATGGACTCTGGGGCCAACGTCCTGACTTTC
TRBV5-1	TRBJ2-1	.	TRBD2	CASSLVTSKGNEQFF	TGCGCCAGCAGCTTGGTGACTAGCAAGGGGAATGAGCAGTTCTTC
TRBV28	TRBJ1-4	.	.	CASSFFGFSGGTELFF	TGTGCCAGCAGTTTTTTCGGTTTTTCGGGGGGGACCGAACTGTTTTTT
TRBV20-1	TRBJ2-1	many	TRBD2	CSAISGGPYNEQFF	TGCAGTGCTATTAGCGGGGGACCCTACAATGAGCAGTTCTTC
TRBV12-3/TRBV12-4	TRBJ1-1	few	.	CANHPLGAEAFF	TGTGCCAACCACCCTCTTGGCGCTGAAGCTTTCTTT